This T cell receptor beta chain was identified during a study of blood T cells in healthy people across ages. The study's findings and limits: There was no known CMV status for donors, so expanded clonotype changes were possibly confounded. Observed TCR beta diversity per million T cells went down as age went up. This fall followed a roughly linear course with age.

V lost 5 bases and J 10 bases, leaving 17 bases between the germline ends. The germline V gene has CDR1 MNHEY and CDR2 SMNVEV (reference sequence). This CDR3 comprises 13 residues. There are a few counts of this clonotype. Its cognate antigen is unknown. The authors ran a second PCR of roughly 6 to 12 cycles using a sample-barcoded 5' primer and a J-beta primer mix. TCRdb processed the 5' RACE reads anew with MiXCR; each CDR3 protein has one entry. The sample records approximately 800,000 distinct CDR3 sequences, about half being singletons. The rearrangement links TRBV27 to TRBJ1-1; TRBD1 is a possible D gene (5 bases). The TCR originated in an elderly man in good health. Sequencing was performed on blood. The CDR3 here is CASSARPTDRAFF. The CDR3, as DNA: TGTGCCAGCAGTGCCCGGCCCACCGACAGAGCTTTCTTT.